This entry lists 14 T cell receptor beta chains sequenced from one sample in a study of T cells in Graves' hyperthyroidism and ophthalmopathy. RNA transcripts were the template for amplifying TCR beta CDR3 regions. Using the HTBI primer set, a first-round RT-PCR was run on the TCR CDR3. TCRdb re-called the multiplex PCR reads through MiXCR, storing one row per CDR3 protein. The data contain fewer than 500,000 distinct CDR3 sequences, approximately 15% of them singletons. Sequencing input: blood. The source of these receptors is a woman in her 30s with Graves' ophthalmopathy.

This clonotype was found a few times. This chain connects TRBV7-2 to TRBJ2-1; D ambiguous. This CDR3 comprises 13 residues. Between the trimmed V and J ends, which lost 5 bases and 2 bases, there was a span of 7 bases. Germline values: CDR1 SGHTA, CDR2 FQGNSA. The CDR3 DNA reads as TGTGCCAGCAGCGGGGAACCCTACAATGAGCAGTTCTTC. This codes for CASSGEPYNEQFF. Variable domain in full (rest from reference TRBV7-2 and TRBJ2-1): GAGVSQSPSNKVTEKGKDVELRCDPISGHTALYWYRQSLGQGLEFLIYFQGNSAPDKSGLPSDRFSAERTGGSVSTLTIQRTQQEDSAVYLCASSGEPYNEQFFGPGTRLTVL.

The chain couples TRBV7-2 to TRBJ2-7, with D perhaps TRBD2 (5 bases). Per germline, CDR1 SGHTA and CDR2 FQGNSA. There are 17 residues in the CDR3. V gave up 8 bases and J gave up 5 bases, with 28 bases separating them. Written as DNA, the CDR3 is TGTGCCAGCGGATTAAGCCTCGGCCAGCGGTTTTGGAACGAGCAGTACTTC. Translation: CASGLSLGQRFWNEQYF.

The V call is TRBV29-1, the J call TRBJ1-2; D may be TRBD1 (5 bases). Germline CDR1 reads SQVTM; CDR2 reads ANQGSEA. V lost 1 base, J lost 4 bases, and 7 bases lay in between. CDR3 size: 12 residues. The CDR3 is CSVEAGTYGYTF. The CDR3 DNA follows: TGCAGCGTTGAAGCAGGGACCTATGGCTACACCTTC.

This clonotype was detected many times. The V and J genes are TRBV19 and TRBJ1-1; no definite D call. Germline values: CDR1 LNHDA, CDR2 SQIVND (reference sequence). V was shortened by 5 bases and J by 2 bases, with 12 bases between the two germline ends. The CDR3 runs 14 residues. This CDR3 reads CASSGSTANTEAFF. The CDR3, as DNA: TGTGCCAGTAGTGGATCCACAGCCAACACTGAAGCTTTCTTT.

This clonotype appeared many times. V and J are TRBV30 and TRBJ1-1; D possibly corresponds to TRBD1 (6 bases). Trimming shortened V by 2 bases and J by 12 bases, and 16 bases separated the two germline ends. CDR1 is GTSNPN, CDR2 SVGIG, per germline (reference sequence). The CDR3 runs to 12 residues. The CDR3 DNA reads as TGTGCCTGGAGTAGAACAGGGCATATGACTTTCTTT. Its translation is CAWSRTGHMTFF.

V and J are TRBV27 and TRBJ2-7; either TRBD1 or TRBD2 may fit D (5 bases each). The ends were cut back, 5 bases at V and 2 bases at J, with 16 bases in the middle. Germline V gene sequence: CDR1 MNHEY, CDR2 SMNVEV (reference sequence). The CDR3 has 15 residues. CDR3: CASSPRGDRAYEQYF. CDR3 bases: TGTGCCAGCAGTCCCCGGGGAGACAGAGCCTACGAGCAGTACTTC.

This clonotype was recorded at least ten times. The chain carries TRBV11-2 and TRBJ1-5, with D maybe TRBD1 (5 bases). The germline V gene has CDR1 SGHAT and CDR2 FQNNGV. This CDR3 comprises 17 residues. Trimming shortened V by 5 bases and J by 0 bases, and 17 bases separated the two germline ends. The CDR3 here is CASSPRGWGPSNQPQHF. The CDR3 nucleotides are TGTGCCAGCAGCCCCCGGGGTTGGGGCCCTAGCAATCAGCCCCAGCATTTT.

The CDR3 protein is CASSTRTGGGQDNEQFF. CDR3 bases: TGTGCCAGCAGTACCCGGACCGGCGGGGGGCAGGACAATGAGCAGTTCTTC. V usage is TRBV28 and J usage is TRBJ2-1; 8 bases agree with TRBD2. The V gene end was trimmed by 5 bases and the J gene end by 5 bases; junction bases not matched to a gene: 14. Germline CDR1 reads MDHEN; CDR2 reads SYDVKM. This CDR3 has 17 residues.

At least ten counts were recorded for this clonotype. The DNA of the CDR3 is TGTGCCAGCTCGGCACAGGTGAACACTGAAGCTTTCTTT. Its protein product is CASSAQVNTEAFF. The gene calls are TRBV18 and TRBJ1-1; possible D gene TRBD1, 5 bases. The CDR3 loop spans 13 amino acids. The V gene lost 6 bases and the J gene lost 0 bases, with 8 bases spanning the gap. Germline V gene data show CDR1 as KGHSH and CDR2 as LQKENI.

This clonotype has at least ten counts. The chain recombines TRBV12-3 or TRBV12-4 with TRBJ1-2, with TRBD1 matching over 11 bases. The CDR3 extends over 12 amino acids. Trimming removed 6 bases from V and 6 bases from J; junction bases left unmatched: 0. CDR3 DNA: TGTGCCAGCAGGGGACAGGGGGATGGCTACACCTTC. It encodes CASRGQGDGYTF.

Concerning this clonotype itself: Since a much larger clone is just one base distant, this may be a read error. V usage is TRBV7-9 and J usage is TRBJ2-2; D may be TRBD2 (5 bases). CDR1 is SEHNR and CDR2 is FQNEAQ in the germline V gene (reference sequence). The CDR3 loop spans 18 amino acids. Written as DNA, the CDR3 is TGTGCCAGCAGCCCCCGTCCCCCTTCCTACCCCAACACCGGGGAGCTGGTTTTT. As protein: CASSPRPPSYPNTGELVF. Supplemented by reference TRBV7-9 and TRBJ2-2, the full variable domain reads DTGVSQNPRHKITKRGQNVTFRCDPISEHNRLYWYRQTLGQGPEFLTYFQNEAQLEKSRLLSDRFSAERPKGSFSTLEIQRTEQGDSAMYLCASSPRPPSYPNTGELVFGEGSRLTVL.

This clonotype was detected many times. The gene calls are TRBV11-2 and TRBJ2-6; no definite D call. The CDR3 consists of 17 residues. In germline, CDR1 is SGHAT, CDR2 FQNNGV. V was shortened by 3 bases and J by 0 bases, with 12 bases between the two germline ends. CDR3: CASSFQVTISGANVLTF. The CDR3 nucleotides are TGTGCCAGCAGCTTTCAGGTTACTATCTCTGGGGCCAACGTCCTGACTTTC. Full variable domain (outside the CDR3, taken from reference TRBV11-2 and TRBJ2-6): EAGVAQSPRYKIIEKRQSVAFWCNPISGHATLYWYQQILGQGPKLLIQFQNNGVVDDSQLPKDRFSAERLKGVDSTLKIQPAKLEDSAVYLCASSFQVTISGANVLTFGAGSRLTVL.

As concerns this clonotype: A much larger clone is a single base away; this may be a read error. The chain employs TRBV7-8 and TRBJ2-5; maybe TRBD2 (5 bases). This CDR3 spans 13 amino acids. The germline V gene encodes CDR1 SGHVS and CDR2 FQNEAQ. CDR3 residues: CASSLVGWETRYF. The DNA for the CDR3 is TGTGCCAGCAGCTTAGTAGGGTGGGAGACCCGGTACTTC. Full variable domain (missing parts from reference TRBV7-8 and TRBJ2-5): GAGVSQSPRYKVAKRGQDVALRCDPISGHVSLFWYQQALGQGPEFLTYFQNEAQLDKSGLPSDRFFAERPEGSVSTLKIQRTQQEDSAVYLCASSLVGWETRYFGPGTRLLVL.

The table lists this clonotype with a few counts. The rearrangement joins TRBV6-1 to TRBJ2-7; 12 bases map to TRBD1. J lost 7 bases, V lost 6 bases, and 4 bases had no gene match. Germline V gives CDR1 MNHNS, CDR2 SASEGT. The CDR3 covers 13 residues. The DNA of the CDR3 is TGTGCCAGCAGGGGACAGGGGGCAGGGGAGCAGTACTTC. It codes for CASRGQGAGEQYF.